The subject of this entry is one T cell receptor (beta chain). Its antigen remains unknown. Only in-frame clones appear in the TCRdb table, and some are missing; sequencing was by immunoSEQ multiplex PCR. The sample lists 2,500,000 or so clones, around 90% occurring once. The V end lost 0 bases, the J end lost 7 bases, and 8 bases lay between the germline ends. Germline V lookup: CDR1 SGHRS, CDR2 YFSETQ. This CDR3 contains 13 residues. The data were taken from a study of shared clonotypes between healthy human individuals. Turning to the study itself: Each donor's CD8 memory used one plate, CD8 naive two, each CD4 subset three. Study results and limitations: Approximately 5.3% was the fraction of naive CD4 clonotypes found shared across a few donors.

This sequence joins TRBV5-1 and TRBJ2-1; a possible D gene is TRBD2 (5 bases). This sequence was found in a man between 18 and 29 years old in good health. Sequencing was carried out using naive CD4+ T cells sorted from blood. Subset described: CD45RA+ positively selected. The CDR3 region has the DNA TGCGCCAGCAGCTTGGGGACTTTGAATGAGCAGTTCTTC. This codes for CASSLGTLNEQFF.